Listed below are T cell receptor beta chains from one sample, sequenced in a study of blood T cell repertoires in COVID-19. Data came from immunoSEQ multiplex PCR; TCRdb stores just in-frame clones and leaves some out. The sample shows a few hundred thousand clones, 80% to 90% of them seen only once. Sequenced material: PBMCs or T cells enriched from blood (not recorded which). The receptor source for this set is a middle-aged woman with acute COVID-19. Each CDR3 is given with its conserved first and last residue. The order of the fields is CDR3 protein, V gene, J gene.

CASSPGLGGPSGNTIYF	TRBV4-2	TRBJ1-3
CASSPGTATSYEQYF	TRBV7-6	TRBJ2-7
CASSRGDRGAGANVLTF	TRBV6-2/TRBV6-3	TRBJ2-6
CASSIVPNEQFF	TRBV19	TRBJ2-1
CASSQGSFASGGATDTQYF	TRBV4-2	TRBJ2-3
CASSYSTGRDYGYTF	TRBV6-2/TRBV6-3	TRBJ1-2
CASSFRRAGPGELFF	TRBV11-2	TRBJ2-2
CASSFFGTGGRNTIYF	TRBV28	TRBJ1-3
CASSLDADSRLFF	TRBV7-9	TRBJ1-4
CASSVTANTEAFF	TRBV2	TRBJ1-1
CASSKFPSTTGGGNTIYF	TRBV21-1	TRBJ1-3
CASSPGTGTNDNEQFF	TRBV5-4	TRBJ2-1
CASSVSGATYEQYF	TRBV9	TRBJ2-7
CASSESPLAYEQYF	TRBV10-2	TRBJ2-7
CASSVASSAHYNEQFF	TRBV9	TRBJ2-1
CASSQVGGIETQYF	TRBV14	TRBJ2-5
CASSGGTGGNTEAFF	TRBV2	TRBJ1-1
CASSETSISYEQYF	TRBV9	TRBJ2-7
CASSHLAAGNRGEQFF	TRBV4-3	TRBJ2-1
CASGSTFGEFGNTIYF	TRBV19	TRBJ1-3
CASSLSEWTQYF	TRBV28	TRBJ2-5
CASSPRTATGSLSSYNSPLHF	TRBV18	TRBJ1-6
CASSQDGTSGITETQYF	TRBV3-1/TRBV3-2	TRBJ2-5
CASSLGRLAGGGSTQYF	TRBV27	TRBJ2-3
CASGPNRGNEKLFF	TRBV28	TRBJ1-4
CASSAGTPNTGELFF	TRBV9	TRBJ2-2
CASSYSLGTSSSPLHF	TRBV6-5	TRBJ1-6
CSVTGGVADTQYF	TRBV29-1	TRBJ2-3
CASSPRTSGATDTQYF	TRBV11-3	TRBJ2-3
CASRNPGQRIYGYTF	TRBV6-5	TRBJ1-2
CASSLGTGNEQFF	TRBV5-1	TRBJ2-1
CASKIYRGAYGYTF	TRBV19	TRBJ1-2
CASSAPQAGEPLEQYF	TRBV6-1	TRBJ2-7
CASSFPAVSSYNEQFF	TRBV7-8	TRBJ2-1
CSVKVGHPMNTEAFF	TRBV29-1	TRBJ1-1
CASSARTGVAEQYF	TRBV2	TRBJ2-7
CASSLGGRADTQYF	TRBV7-2	TRBJ2-3
CASSPGWENTEAFF	TRBV5-1	TRBJ1-1
CASSEGAGNYGYTF	TRBV2	TRBJ1-2
CASSSGYGYTF	TRBV28	TRBJ1-2
CASSFRGANTGELFF	TRBV5-6	TRBJ2-2
CATSDLSGLAANEQFF	TRBV24-1	TRBJ2-1
CATSETGAGQPQHF	TRBV24-1	TRBJ1-5
CASSNRGGYTF	TRBV12-3/TRBV12-4	TRBJ1-2
CASSLFQGARYGYTF	TRBV27	TRBJ1-2
CASSPSPRDSPLHF	TRBV28	TRBJ1-6
CASSLVGLAGVGTDTQYF	TRBV13	TRBJ2-3
CASSSYRDTASTDTQYF	TRBV7-9	TRBJ2-3
CASSYGQYSNQPQHF	TRBV7-9	TRBJ1-5